Following are 3 T cell receptor beta chains from one sample sequenced in a study of identical twins. In TCRdb, the 5' RACE reads were re-called with MiXCR into one record per CDR3 protein. This table has roughly 690,000 distinct CDR3 sequences, 5.5% to 6.5% appearing once. Material for sequencing was naive T cells sorted from blood. The receptor set was obtained from a man aged 18-30 years in good health.

This clonotype has at least ten counts. For the CDR3, the DNA is TGCAGCGTTGCTTTTGGGACCTCCCAACCGTATGGCTACACCTTC. Amino acid sequence: CSVAFGTSQPYGYTF. The chain carries TRBV29-1 and TRBJ1-2; maybe TRBD1 (5 bases). Germline V lookup: CDR1 SQVTM, CDR2 ANQGSEA. The CDR3 loop spans 15 amino acids. Trimming cost V 4 bases and J 5 bases, with 20 bases left between them.

This clonotype came up once. With a much larger clone just one base away, this may be a read error. The J gene is TRBJ2-1, the V gene TRBV27; TRBD2 matches at 7 bases. CDR1 MNHEY and CDR2 SMNVEV come from the germline V gene (reference sequence). This CDR3 is 14 amino acids long. CDR3 in DNA: TGTGCCAGCAGAACGGGACTATTATACAATGACCAGTTCTTC. This gives the protein CASRTGLLYNDQFF.

This clonotype was observed a handful of times. This chain joins TRBV20-1 and TRBJ2-2, with a weak D call TRBD2 (7 bases). The V end was cut by 0 bases, the J end by 9 bases, with 23 bases between. Looked up from germline, CDR1 is DFQATT and CDR2 is SNEGSKA (reference sequence). CDR3 length: 17 residues. The CDR3 protein is CSARDEGRGGAVWELFF. As DNA, the CDR3 is TGCAGTGCTAGAGATGAGGGGAGGGGGGGGGCCGTCTGGGAGCTGTTTTTT.